This T cell receptor beta chain was captured in a study of CD8+CD57+ T cells in acquired aplastic anemia. Study summary: The sorted CD4+ and CD8+ cells yielded an average around 3.2 ug of DNA.

General study results and limits: In CD8+ cells, Simpson's diversity showed no significant difference between patients and controls.

This clonotype was found many times. Its specificity is not known. An expansion of CD8+CD57+ cells by flow cytometry had been shown in patients chosen for sequencing. The germline V gene has CDR1 SGHVS and CDR2 FNYEAQ. The CDR3 loop spans 17 amino acids. With 1 base removed from V and 2 bases from J, the gap between germline ends came to 15 bases. Genomic DNA provided the template from which TCR beta VDJ and CDR3 profiles were obtained. MiXCR, applied by TCRdb to the reads, yields one record per CDR3 protein. The sample has approximately 180,000 distinct CDR3 sequences, 40% to 55% seen once. The receptor's source is a human donor with aplastic anemia. The sample taken for sequencing was sorted CD4+, CD8+, or CD8+CD57+ T cells (not recorded which) from PBMCs. The chain carries TRBV7-6 and TRBJ2-1; the D gene is possibly TRBD2 (6 bases). CDR3 nucleotides: TGTGCCAGCAGCTTAGAGTCTGGGGGGACCGCCTACAATGAGCAGTTCTTC. Translated: CASSLESGGTAYNEQFF.